The 16 T cell receptor beta chains listed next were all sequenced from one sample in a study of T cell responses to AZD1222 COVID-19 vaccine. TCRdb keeps only in-frame clones here, not all; method: immunoSEQ multiplex PCR. The sample consists of approximately 180,000 clones, approximately 88% of them appearing once. Sequences were derived from peripheral blood, sampled on day 0 of AZD1222 vaccination. Receptors originate from an adult in good health.

This rearrangement joins TRBV18 to TRBJ1-3; D ambiguous. The CDR3 loop spans 16 amino acids. Germline CDR1 is KGHSH and CDR2 is LQKENI. V shed 6 bases and J shed 0 bases, with 15 bases lying between them. The CDR3 loop is CASSQTTPNSGNTIYF. In nucleotides, the CDR3 is TGTGCCAGCTCCCAAACTACCCCCAACTCTGGAAACACCATATATTTT.

The gene calls are TRBV5-1 and TRBJ2-1; 10 bases align to TRBD2. Trimming cost V 7 bases and J 9 bases; bases outside gene matches: 10. CDR3 size: 14 residues. CDR1 is SGHRS, CDR2 YFSETQ, per germline. CDR3 sequence: CASAQREGGGEQFF. In DNA, the CDR3 is TGCGCCAGCGCCCAGCGGGAGGGCGGTGGTGAGCAGTTCTTC.

This rearrangement joins TRBV10-1 to TRBJ1-1; 8 nucleotides match TRBD1. From germline, CDR1 is WNHNN and CDR2 SYGVQD (reference sequence). This CDR3 spans 13 amino acids. The ends lost 6 bases at V and 11 bases at J; junction bases unmatched: 11. The CDR3 nucleotides read TGCGCCAGCAGCGGGGACAGGTACCTCGGGGCTTTCTTT. Protein sequence: CASSGDRYLGAFF.

The gene calls are TRBV3-1 (or the pseudogene TRBV3-2) and TRBJ1-5, with D tentatively TRBD1 (6 bases). Trimming left V 1 base short and J 7 bases short, with 14 bases between. CDR3 length equals 15 residues. CDR1 is LGHDT and CDR2 is YNNKEL in the germline V gene (reference sequence). The CDR3 protein is CASSQGQERYQPQHF. The CDR3 bases are TGTGCCAGCAGCCAAGGACAGGAGCGGTACCAGCCCCAGCATTTT.

The J gene is TRBJ2-1, the V gene TRBV23-1; 15 bases fit TRBD2. TRBV23-1 is classed as an ORF, of uncertain function. With V trimmed by 3 bases and J by 0 bases, 6 bases remained unmatched. This CDR3 contains 19 residues. CDR3 in DNA: TGCGCCAGCAGTCAGACGGGACTAGCGGGAGGCGGCTCCTACAATGAGCAGTTCTTC. Translated: CASSQTGLAGGGSYNEQFF.

Only one count was recorded for this clone. V gene TRBV19 combines with J gene TRBJ1-1; a weak D match, TRBD1 (6 bases). The CDR3 loop spans 16 amino acids. Germline CDR1 is LNHDA and CDR2 is SQIVND (reference sequence). V lost 1 base, J lost 4 bases, and 16 bases lay in between. In nucleotides, the CDR3 is TGTGCCAGTAGTATAGGCGGCAGGGGCGGGAGCACTGAAGCTTTCTTT. This sequence encodes CASSIGGRGGSTEAFF. Full variable domain (rest looked up from reference TRBV19 and TRBJ1-1): DGGITQSPKYLFRKEGQNVTLSCEQNLNHDAMYWYRQDPGQGLRLIYYSQIVNDFQKGDIAEGYSVSREKKESFPLTVTSAQKNPTAFYLCASSIGGRGGSTEAFFGQGTRLTVV.

This clone has just one count. V gene TRBV13 combines with J gene TRBJ1-2; D gene uncertain. This CDR3 region has 12 residues. V lost 5 bases to trimming and J lost 3 bases, with 7 bases between them. CDR1 and CDR2 from the germline V gene are PRHDT and FYEKMQ (reference sequence). CDR3 amino acids: CASSPMDYGYTF. The DNA for the CDR3 is TGTGCCAGCAGCCCGATGGACTATGGCTACACCTTC.

J is TRBJ1-5 and V is TRBV12-3 or TRBV12-4; the D gene is possibly TRBD1 (6 bases). The V end was cut by 3 bases, the J end by 4 bases, with 7 bases between. The length of the CDR3 is 13 residues. This CDR3 reads CASSFGQNQPQHF. The CDR3, as DNA: TGTGCCAGCAGTTTCGGACAGAATCAGCCCCAGCATTTT.

This chain uses TRBV19 with TRBJ2-7, with D possibly matching TRBD1 (5 bases). Germline assignment: CDR1 LNHDA and CDR2 SQIVND (reference sequence). The CDR3 has 15 amino acids. V lost 4 bases to trimming and J lost 3 bases, with 16 bases between them. CDR3 nucleotides: TGTGCCAGTAGTACAAGGTTGGGGCCGGGCTACGAGCAGTACTTC. This codes for CASSTRLGPGYEQYF.

The CDR3 sequence: CASSFGRGNQPQHF. CDR3 coding DNA: TGTGCCAGCAGCTTCGGTAGGGGGAATCAGCCCCAGCATTTT. The chain couples TRBV11-2 to TRBJ1-5, with D possibly matching TRBD1 (6 bases). Germline lookup yields CDR1 SGHAT and CDR2 FQNNGV. This CDR3 is built from 14 residues. Trimming pared 3 bases from V and 4 bases from J, leaving 10 bases between.

The CDR3 DNA is TGTGCCAGCAGTTACGGAAGGGGGAACACCGGGGAGCTGTTTTTT. This translates into CASSYGRGNTGELFF. V gene TRBV6-6 combines with J gene TRBJ2-2; a weak D match, TRBD1 (5 bases). The V gene lost 2 bases and the J gene lost 1 base, with 8 bases spanning the gap. This CDR3 is built from 15 residues. The germline CDR1 and CDR2 sequences are MNHNY and SVGAGI (reference sequence).

The chain has TRBV30 and TRBJ2-1; D possibly uses TRBD1 or TRBD2 (6 bases each). The germline CDR1 and CDR2 sequences are GTSNPN and SVGIG (reference sequence). There are 14 residues in the CDR3. V was pared by 0 bases and J by 7 bases, with 13 bases between. The CDR3 protein is CAWSVVGGSNEQFF. CDR3 bases: TGTGCCTGGAGTGTAGTAGGGGGGTCGAATGAGCAGTTCTTC.

In this sample, this clone turned up a few times. The rearrangement links TRBV28 to TRBJ1-2, with unresolved D. The V gene's germline CDR1 is MDHEN and CDR2 SYDVKM. Deletions cut 4 bases from V and 4 bases from J, with 19 bases between. This CDR3 spans 16 amino acids. The CDR3 region has the DNA TGTGCCAGCAGTTCCCCTCGGCGCACCTCAAGCTATGGCTACACCTTC. This encodes CASSSPRRTSSYGYTF.

Only one count was recorded for this clone. The rearrangement uses TRBV7-3 and TRBJ2-1, with D possibly being TRBD2 (6 bases). V gave up 0 bases and J gave up 10 bases, with 16 bases separating them. Germline lookup yields CDR1 SGHTA and CDR2 FQGTGA. CDR3 length: 15 amino acids. In nucleotides, the CDR3 is TGTGCCAGCAGCTTAACCGGGACTCAAAACGGAGAGCAGTTCTTC. The encoded protein is CASSLTGTQNGEQFF.

The chain recombines TRBV16 with TRBJ2-7; D assignment may be TRBD1 or TRBD2 (5 bases each). V lost 2 bases and J lost 6, with 20 bases in between. The CDR3 runs to 16 residues. From germline, CDR1 is KGHSY and CDR2 FQNENV. The CDR3 protein is CASSQEVPGWTPEQYF. CDR3 in DNA: TGTGCCAGCAGCCAAGAGGTCCCGGGGTGGACACCCGAGCAGTACTTC.

The genes are TRBV9 and TRBJ2-2; the D gene is possibly TRBD1 (5 bases). Germline values: CDR1 SGDLS, CDR2 YYNGEE. The CDR3 sequence is 15 residues long. V lost 4 bases to trimming and J lost 1 base, with 11 bases between them. DNA of the CDR3: TGTGCCAGCAGCTCAGGGTCGGTGAACACCGGGGAGCTGTTTTTT. Residues: CASSSGSVNTGELFF.